This T cell receptor (beta chain) came from a study of cytomegalovirus exposure and HLA in healthy donors. Note on this clone: What it recognizes is unknown.

The CDR3 is made up of 16 amino acids. With 0 bases removed from V and 1 base from J, the gap between germline ends came to 9 bases. Germline lookup yields CDR1 MNHEY and CDR2 SVGAGI. The method was immunoSEQ multiplex PCR; TCRdb's version includes in-frame clones alone and lacks a portion of them. The table lists 60,000 to 85,000 clones, 96% of them singletons, with 4.5% to 5% in the top ten. General observations from the study: It was confirmed in vitro that a few of the CMV-associated chains were specific for CMV antigens.

The donors were in the approximately 110-subject validation cohort; that cohort was separate from the approximately 700-subject first cohort. This clonotype was sampled from a woman between 18 and 29 years old in good health and CMV-seropositive. The sample was PBMCs. The chain recombines TRBV6-5 with TRBJ2-2; D perhaps matches TRBD2 (6 bases). CDR3 sequence (DNA): TGTGCCAGCAGTTACTCCTGGAGGGAGAACACCGGGGAGCTGTTTTTT. It specifies CASSYSWRENTGELFF.